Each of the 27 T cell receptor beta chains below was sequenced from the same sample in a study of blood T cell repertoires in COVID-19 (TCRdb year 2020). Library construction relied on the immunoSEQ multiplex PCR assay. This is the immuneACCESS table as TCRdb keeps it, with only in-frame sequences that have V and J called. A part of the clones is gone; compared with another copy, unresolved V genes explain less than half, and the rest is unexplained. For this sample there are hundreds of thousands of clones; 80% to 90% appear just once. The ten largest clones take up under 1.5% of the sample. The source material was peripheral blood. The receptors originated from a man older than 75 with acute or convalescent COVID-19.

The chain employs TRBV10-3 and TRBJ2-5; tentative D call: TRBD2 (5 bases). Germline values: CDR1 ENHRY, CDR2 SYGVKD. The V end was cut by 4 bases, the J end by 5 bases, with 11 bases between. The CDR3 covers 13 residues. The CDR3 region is CAISAGISETQYF. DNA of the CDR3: TGTGCCATCAGTGCGGGGATATCGGAGACCCAGTACTTC.

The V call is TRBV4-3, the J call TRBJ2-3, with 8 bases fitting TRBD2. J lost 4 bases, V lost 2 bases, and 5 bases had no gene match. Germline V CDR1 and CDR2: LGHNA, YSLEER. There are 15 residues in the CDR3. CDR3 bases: TGCGCCAGCAGCCAATTGTGGCGGGGGGCAGATACGCAGTATTTT. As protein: CASSQLWRGADTQYF.

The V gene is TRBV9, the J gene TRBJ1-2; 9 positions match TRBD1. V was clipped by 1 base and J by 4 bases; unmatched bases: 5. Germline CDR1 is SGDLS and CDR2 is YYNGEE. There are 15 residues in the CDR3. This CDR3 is CASSVPTGGGYGYTF. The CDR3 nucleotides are TGTGCCAGCAGCGTACCCACAGGGGGCGGCTATGGCTACACCTTC.

As DNA, the CDR3 is TGTGCCAGCAGCTTACAAGGAATCAGCGCAGATACGCAGTATTTT. Its protein product is CASSLQGISADTQYF. V usage is TRBV11-2 and J usage is TRBJ2-3; unclear D gene. The CDR3 sequence is 15 residues long. Germline V gives CDR1 SGHAT, CDR2 FQNNGV. V shed 2 bases and J shed 4 bases, with 13 bases lying between them.

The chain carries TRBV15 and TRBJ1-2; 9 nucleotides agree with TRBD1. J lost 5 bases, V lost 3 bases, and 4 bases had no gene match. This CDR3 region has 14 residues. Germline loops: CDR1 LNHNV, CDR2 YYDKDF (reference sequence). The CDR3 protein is CATSSPGQGYGYTF. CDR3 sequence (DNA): TGTGCCACCAGCAGCCCGGGACAGGGATATGGCTACACCTTC.

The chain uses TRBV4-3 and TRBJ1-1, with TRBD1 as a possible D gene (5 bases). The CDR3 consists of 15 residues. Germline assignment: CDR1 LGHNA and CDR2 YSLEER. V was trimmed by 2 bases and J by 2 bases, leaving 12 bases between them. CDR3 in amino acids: CASSQTRTPNTEAFF. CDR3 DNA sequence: TGCGCCAGCAGCCAAACCCGGACACCCAACACTGAAGCTTTCTTT.

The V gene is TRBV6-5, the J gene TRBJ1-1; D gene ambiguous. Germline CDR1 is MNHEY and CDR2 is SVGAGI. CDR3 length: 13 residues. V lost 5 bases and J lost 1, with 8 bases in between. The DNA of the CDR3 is TGTGCCAGCAGTCGGGAAGGGAACACTGAAGCTTTCTTT. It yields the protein CASSREGNTEAFF.

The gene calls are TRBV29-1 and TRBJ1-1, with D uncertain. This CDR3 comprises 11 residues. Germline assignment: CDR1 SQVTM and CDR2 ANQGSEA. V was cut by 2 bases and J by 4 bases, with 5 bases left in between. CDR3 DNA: TGCAGCGTTGAATGGCCCACTGAAGCTTTCTTT. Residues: CSVEWPTEAFF. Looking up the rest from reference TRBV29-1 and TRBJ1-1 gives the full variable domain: SAVISQKPSRDICQRGTSLTIQCQVDSQVTMMFWYRQQPGQSLTLIATANQGSEATYESGFVIDKFPISRPNLTFSTLTVSNMSPEDSSIYLCSVEWPTEAFFGQGTRLTVV.

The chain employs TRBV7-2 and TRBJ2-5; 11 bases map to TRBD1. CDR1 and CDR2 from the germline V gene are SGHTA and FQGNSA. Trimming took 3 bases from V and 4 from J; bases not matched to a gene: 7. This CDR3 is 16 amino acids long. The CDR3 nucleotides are TGTGCCAGCAGCTTGAGGGACAGGGGGAGGGTAGAGACCCAGTACTTC. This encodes CASSLRDRGRVETQYF.

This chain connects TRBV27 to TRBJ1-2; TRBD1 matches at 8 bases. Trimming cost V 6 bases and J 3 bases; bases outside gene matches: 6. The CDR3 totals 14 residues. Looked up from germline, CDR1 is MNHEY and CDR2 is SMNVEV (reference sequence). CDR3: CASSFTGGDYGYTF. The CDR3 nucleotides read TGTGCCAGCAGCTTTACAGGGGGTGACTATGGCTACACCTTC.

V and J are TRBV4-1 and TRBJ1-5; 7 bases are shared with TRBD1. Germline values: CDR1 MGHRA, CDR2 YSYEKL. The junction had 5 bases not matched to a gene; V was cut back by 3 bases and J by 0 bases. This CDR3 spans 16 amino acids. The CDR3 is CASSQGGQNSNQPQHF. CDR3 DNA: TGCGCCAGCAGCCAGGGGGGACAGAATAGCAATCAGCCCCAGCATTTT.

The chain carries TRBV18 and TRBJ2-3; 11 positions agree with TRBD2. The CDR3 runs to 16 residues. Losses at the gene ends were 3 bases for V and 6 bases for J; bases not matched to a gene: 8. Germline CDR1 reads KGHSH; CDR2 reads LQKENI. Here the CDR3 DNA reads TGTGCCAGCTCACCGCCGATACTAGCGGGAGTGGATACGCAGTATTTT. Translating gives CASSPPILAGVDTQYF.

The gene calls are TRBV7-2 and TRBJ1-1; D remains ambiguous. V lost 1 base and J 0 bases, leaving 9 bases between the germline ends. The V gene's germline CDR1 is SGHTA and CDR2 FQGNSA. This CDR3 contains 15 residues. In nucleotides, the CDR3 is TGTGCCAGCAGCTTAGTCGGGGAAATGAACACTGAAGCTTTCTTT. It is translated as CASSLVGEMNTEAFF.

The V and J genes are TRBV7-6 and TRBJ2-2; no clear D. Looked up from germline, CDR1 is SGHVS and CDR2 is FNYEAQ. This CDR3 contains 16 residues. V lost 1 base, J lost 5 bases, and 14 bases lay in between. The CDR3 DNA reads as TGTGCCAGCAGCTTAGGGCTGAATCGTAATACCGGGGAGCTGTTTTTT. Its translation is CASSLGLNRNTGELFF.

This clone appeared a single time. In DNA form, the CDR3 reads TGTGCCAGTAGTTGGACAGGGGGCGCTTCTGAAGCTTTCTTT. Protein: CASSWTGGASEAFF. The rearrangement uses TRBV19 and TRBJ1-1, with 11 bases that match TRBD1. The CDR3 consists of 14 residues. V trimming: 5 bases; J trimming: 6 bases; junction bases outside the gene matches: 5. The germline CDR1 and CDR2 sequences are LNHDA and SQIVND (reference sequence).

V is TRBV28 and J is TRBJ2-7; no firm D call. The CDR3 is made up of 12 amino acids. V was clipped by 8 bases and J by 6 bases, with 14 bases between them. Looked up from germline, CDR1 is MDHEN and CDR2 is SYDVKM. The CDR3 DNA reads TGTGCCAGCTGTGATTTCTCGGGCGAGCAGTACTTC. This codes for CASCDFSGEQYF.

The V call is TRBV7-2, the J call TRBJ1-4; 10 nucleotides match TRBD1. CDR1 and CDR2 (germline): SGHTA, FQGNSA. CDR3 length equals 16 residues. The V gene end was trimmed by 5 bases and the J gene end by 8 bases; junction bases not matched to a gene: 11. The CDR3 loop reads CASSIFPGQGREKLFF. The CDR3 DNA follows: TGTGCCAGCAGCATCTTTCCGGGACAGGGGCGAGAAAAACTGTTTTTT.

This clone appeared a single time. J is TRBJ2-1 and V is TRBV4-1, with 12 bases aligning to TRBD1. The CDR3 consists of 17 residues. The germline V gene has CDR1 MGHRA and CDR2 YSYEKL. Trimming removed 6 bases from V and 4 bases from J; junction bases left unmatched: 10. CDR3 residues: CASSMGQGASIYNEQFF. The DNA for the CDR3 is TGCGCCAGCAGTATGGGACAGGGGGCTTCCATTTACAATGAGCAGTTCTTC.

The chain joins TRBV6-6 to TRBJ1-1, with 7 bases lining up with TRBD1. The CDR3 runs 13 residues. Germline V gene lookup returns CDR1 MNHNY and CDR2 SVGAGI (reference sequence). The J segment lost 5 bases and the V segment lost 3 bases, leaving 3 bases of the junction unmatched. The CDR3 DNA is TGTGCCAGCAGTTATCAGGGGGGAACTGAAGCTTTCTTT. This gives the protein CASSYQGGTEAFF.

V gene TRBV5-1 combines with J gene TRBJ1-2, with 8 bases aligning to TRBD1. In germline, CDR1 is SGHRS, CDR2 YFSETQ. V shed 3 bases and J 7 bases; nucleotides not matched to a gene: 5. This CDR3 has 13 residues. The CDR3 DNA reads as TGCGCCAGCAGCTCGGACAGGGATGGTGGCTACACCTTC. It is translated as CASSSDRDGGYTF.

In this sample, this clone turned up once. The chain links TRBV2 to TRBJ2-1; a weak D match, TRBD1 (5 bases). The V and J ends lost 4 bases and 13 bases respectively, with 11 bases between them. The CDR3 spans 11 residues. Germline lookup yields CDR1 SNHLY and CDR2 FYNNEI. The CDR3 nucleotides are TGTGCCAGCAGTGGGGAACAGGATCAGTTCTTC. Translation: CASSGEQDQFF.

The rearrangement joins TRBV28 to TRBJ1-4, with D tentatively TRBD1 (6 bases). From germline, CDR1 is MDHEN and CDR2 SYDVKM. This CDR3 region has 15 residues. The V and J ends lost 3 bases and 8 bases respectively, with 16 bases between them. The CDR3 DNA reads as TGTGCCAGCAGTTTTTATGGGGGCATAGGCGAAAAACTGTTTTTT. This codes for CASSFYGGIGEKLFF.

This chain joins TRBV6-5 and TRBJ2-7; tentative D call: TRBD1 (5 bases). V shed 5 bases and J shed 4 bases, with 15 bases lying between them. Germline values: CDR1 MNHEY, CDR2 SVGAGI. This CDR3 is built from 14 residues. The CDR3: CASSTQRGPYEQYF. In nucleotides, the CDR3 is TGTGCCAGCAGTACCCAAAGGGGTCCGTACGAGCAGTACTTC.

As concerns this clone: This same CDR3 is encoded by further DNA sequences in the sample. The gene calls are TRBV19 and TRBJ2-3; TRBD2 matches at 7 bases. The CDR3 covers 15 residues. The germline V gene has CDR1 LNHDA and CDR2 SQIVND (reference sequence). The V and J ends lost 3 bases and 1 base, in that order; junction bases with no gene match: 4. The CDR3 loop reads CASSMGGLGTDTQYF. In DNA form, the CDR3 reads TGTGCCAGTAGTATGGGAGGGCTTGGCACAGATACGCAGTATTTT.

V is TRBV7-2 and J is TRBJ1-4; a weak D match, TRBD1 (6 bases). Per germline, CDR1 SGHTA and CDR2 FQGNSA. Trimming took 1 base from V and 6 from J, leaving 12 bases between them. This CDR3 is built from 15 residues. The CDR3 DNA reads TGTGCCAGCAGCTTAGTTTGGGGGCAGGATGAAAAACTGTTTTTT. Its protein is CASSLVWGQDEKLFF.

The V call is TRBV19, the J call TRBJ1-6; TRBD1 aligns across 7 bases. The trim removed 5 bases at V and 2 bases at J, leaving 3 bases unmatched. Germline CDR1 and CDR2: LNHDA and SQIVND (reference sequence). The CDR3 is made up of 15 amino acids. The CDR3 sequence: CASSPGQPYNSPLHF. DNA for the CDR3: TGTGCCAGTAGTCCGGGACAGCCCTATAATTCACCCCTCCACTTT.

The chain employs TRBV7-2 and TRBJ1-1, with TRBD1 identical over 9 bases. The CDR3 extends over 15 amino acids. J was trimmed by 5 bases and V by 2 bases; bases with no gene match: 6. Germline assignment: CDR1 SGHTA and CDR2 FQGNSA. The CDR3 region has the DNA TGTGCCAGCAGCTTATACAGGGGGCGCAATACTGAAGCTTTCTTT. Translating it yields CASSLYRGRNTEAFF.